These 32 T cell receptor beta chains came from one sample sequenced in a study of early T cells in non-severe SARS-CoV-2 infection. TCRdb reanalysed the 5' RACE reads using MiXCR and keeps one entry per CDR3 protein. The data hold about 70,000 distinct CDR3 sequences, with 4% to 6% observed a single time. This specimen was whole blood, taken at baseline. The receptors originated from an adult who was a healthcare worker with PCR-confirmed SARS-CoV-2 infection or an uninfected control (not recorded which). The donor label of this sample is uncertain.

There are many counts of this clonotype. The chain carries TRBV20-1 and TRBJ1-1; weak D call: TRBD1 (5 bases). The germline V gene encodes CDR1 DFQATT and CDR2 SNEGSKA (reference sequence). The CDR3 is 14 residues long. V lost 5 bases, J lost 4 bases, and 17 bases lay in between. The CDR3 nucleotides are TGCAGTGCTTACCCGGGACGGTGGAGCACTGAAGCTTTCTTT. Protein: CSAYPGRWSTEAFF.

This clonotype was counted a few times. The CDR3 DNA follows: TGTGCCAGCAGCCCCGGACAGGGGGTTGGCAATCAGCCCCAGCATTTT. Protein product: CASSPGQGVGNQPQHF. The rearrangement links TRBV6-5 to TRBJ1-5, with 10 bases that match TRBD1. Germline trimming cut 6 bases from V and 2 bases from J; bases unmatched to any gene: 7. The CDR3 has 16 residues. Germline V gene data show CDR1 as MNHEY and CDR2 as SVGAGI.

J is TRBJ1-5 and V is TRBV5-8; the D is unclear. Germline CDR1 is SGHTS and CDR2 is YDEGEE. The CDR3 loop spans 16 amino acids. The V gene lost 2 bases and the J gene lost 6 bases, with 18 bases spanning the gap. The CDR3 DNA follows: TGTGCCAGCAGCTTCGCAGGCTCGTTCCGGTCTCAGCCCCAGCATTTT. The encoded protein is CASSFAGSFRSQPQHF.

This rearrangement joins TRBV9 to TRBJ1-1; the D gene is possibly TRBD1 (6 bases). Germline V lookup: CDR1 SGDLS, CDR2 YYNGEE. CDR3 length: 14 residues. The V end was cut by 4 bases, the J end by 4 bases, with 14 bases between. The CDR3 protein is CASSPPGGGTEAFF. The CDR3 DNA is TGTGCCAGCAGCCCCCCCGGGGGCGGCACTGAAGCTTTCTTT.

The genes are TRBV9 and TRBJ2-2, with a tentative D call TRBD2 (8 bases). V was pared by 3 bases and J by 2 bases, with 17 bases between. The CDR3 runs to 17 residues. Germline V gene lookup returns CDR1 SGDLS and CDR2 YYNGEE. The CDR3 protein is CASSELAGTVNTGELFF. CDR3 DNA sequence: TGTGCCAGCAGCGAGTTAGCGGGGACAGTAAACACCGGGGAGCTGTTTTTT.

This clonotype was observed a few times. The chain couples TRBV7-3 to TRBJ1-6; D is unclear. The ends were cut back, 1 base at V and 8 bases at J, with 6 bases in the middle. This CDR3 region has 13 residues. Germline CDR1 is SGHTA and CDR2 is FQGTGA. CDR3 loop: CASSLRRDSPLHF. CDR3 bases: TGTGCCAGCAGCTTAAGGAGGGATTCACCCCTCCACTTT. Supplemented by reference TRBV7-3 and TRBJ1-6, the full variable domain reads GAGVSQTPSNKVTEKGKYVELRCDPISGHTALYWYRQSLGQGPEFLIYFQGTGAADDSGLPNDRFFAVRPEGSVSTLKIQRTERGDSAVYLCASSLRRDSPLHFGNGTRLTVT.

The chain carries TRBV12-3 or TRBV12-4 and TRBJ1-1, with TRBD1 matching 11 bases. With 4 bases clipped from V and 10 bases from J, the junction kept 17 bases outside the gene matches. This CDR3 has 17 residues. The CDR3 protein is CASSSAGTGGFGARAFF. As DNA, the CDR3 is TGTGCCAGCAGTTCCGCCGGGACAGGGGGGTTTGGTGCGCGAGCTTTCTTT.

This rearrangement joins TRBV12-3 or TRBV12-4 to TRBJ2-3; 8 bases map to TRBD1. This CDR3 is 14 amino acids long. V gave up 7 bases and J gave up 4 bases; unmatched junction bases: 7. The CDR3 DNA reads TGTGCCAGCAACGGACAGGGCGATCCAGATACGCAGTATTTT. This translates into CASNGQGDPDTQYF.

This clonotype was recorded many times. CDR3 bases: TGCAGTGCTAGCTCTGGGGCCAACGTCCTGACTTTC. Translated: CSASSGANVLTF. The chain links TRBV20-1 to TRBJ2-6; no clear D gene. The CDR3 spans 12 residues. V was clipped by 3 bases and J by 0 bases, with 0 bases between them. Germline-derived CDR1 and CDR2 are DFQATT and SNEGSKA (reference sequence).

The V and J genes are TRBV7-2 and TRBJ2-7, with D perhaps assigned TRBD1 or TRBD2 (6 bases each). The V gene lost 4 bases and the J gene lost 0 bases, with 16 bases spanning the gap. CDR3 size: 16 residues. Germline assignment: CDR1 SGHTA and CDR2 FQGNSA. The CDR3 loop is CASSSRGDFLSYEQYF. CDR3 bases: TGTGCCAGCAGCTCGAGGGGGGACTTCCTCTCCTACGAGCAGTACTTC. The full variable domain, its missing parts supplied by reference TRBV7-2 and TRBJ2-7, is GAGVSQSPSNKVTEKGKDVELRCDPISGHTALYWYRQSLGQGLEFLIYFQGNSAPDKSGLPSDRFSAERTGGSVSTLTIQRTQQEDSAVYLCASSSRGDFLSYEQYFGPGTRLTVT.

The chain uses TRBV14 and TRBJ1-2, with no clear D. The V and J ends lost 3 bases and 4 bases respectively, with 9 bases between them. This CDR3 region has 13 residues. Per germline, CDR1 SGHDN and CDR2 FVKESK. In DNA form, the CDR3 reads TGTGCCAGCAGCCATAACGGCCCCTATGGCTACACCTTC. Translating gives CASSHNGPYGYTF.

This clonotype has a count of ten or more. The chain has TRBV27 and TRBJ2-1, with TRBD1 matching over 12 bases. V shed 4 bases and J 10 bases; nucleotides not matched to a gene: 8. The CDR3 extends over 15 amino acids. Germline assignment: CDR1 MNHEY and CDR2 SMNVEV (reference sequence). The CDR3 reads CASSSPGQGASEQFF. For the CDR3, the DNA is TGTGCCAGCAGTTCCCCGGGACAGGGGGCCTCCGAGCAGTTCTTC.

This clonotype was counted a few times. The chain combines TRBV12-3 or TRBV12-4 with TRBJ2-6; D assignment may be TRBD1 or TRBD2 (5 bases each). The CDR3 covers 15 residues. Trimming shortened V by 3 bases and J by 3 bases, and 9 bases separated the two germline ends. Here the CDR3 reads CASSFWGNGANVLTF. The CDR3 nucleotides are TGTGCCAGCAGTTTCTGGGGGAATGGGGCCAACGTCCTGACTTTC.

In its sample, this clonotype was seen many times. This chain connects TRBV6-5 to TRBJ1-3, with 7 positions matching TRBD1. This CDR3 has 16 amino acids. CDR1 is MNHEY and CDR2 is SVGAGI in the germline V gene. Germline trimming cut 6 bases from V and 1 base from J; bases unmatched to any gene: 9. The CDR3 sequence: CASRLTGTWSGNTIYF. The CDR3, as DNA: TGTGCCAGCAGACTGACAGGGACTTGGTCTGGAAACACCATATATTTT.

This chain connects TRBV2 to TRBJ1-2; TRBD1 might be the D (6 bases). Germline CDR1 reads SNHLY; CDR2 reads FYNNEI. V dropped 6 bases and J dropped 0 bases, with 11 bases sitting between them. CDR3 size: 14 residues. CDR3 sequence: CASSRTESNYGYTF. CDR3 nucleotides: TGTGCCAGCAGCAGGACAGAATCTAACTATGGCTACACCTTC. Filled out from reference TRBV2 and TRBJ1-2, the complete variable domain reads EPEVTQTPSHQVTQMGQEVILRCVPISNHLYFYWYRQILGQKVEFLVSFYNNEISEKSEIFDDQFSVERPDGSNFTLKIRSTKLEDSAMYFCASSRTESNYGYTFGSGTRLTVV.

The rearrangement joins TRBV10-3 to TRBJ2-5; D call uncertain. The V gene's germline CDR1 is ENHRY and CDR2 SYGVKD. The CDR3 contains 11 residues. V was trimmed by 6 bases and J by 2 bases, leaving 4 bases between them. CDR3 protein: CAIRAQETQYF. The CDR3 DNA sequence: TGTGCCATCAGAGCACAAGAGACCCAGTACTTC.

This clonotype was seen repeatedly, ten times or more. The J gene is TRBJ2-7, the V gene TRBV12-3 or TRBV12-4; D is uncertain. This CDR3 contains 15 residues. The V gene lost 7 bases and the J gene lost 4 bases, with 20 bases spanning the gap. The CDR3 region is CASKPGRQGHYEQYF. CDR3 bases: TGTGCCAGCAAACCCGGGCGACAAGGGCATTACGAGCAGTACTTC.

J is TRBJ1-5 and V is TRBV9; TRBD1 might be the D (6 bases). The CDR3 has 15 residues. With 3 bases removed from V and 3 bases from J, the gap between germline ends came to 13 bases. Germline V gene sequence: CDR1 SGDLS, CDR2 YYNGEE. The CDR3 sequence is CASSAGGLNNQPQHF. CDR3 nucleotides: TGTGCCAGCAGCGCCGGGGGCTTGAACAATCAGCCCCAGCATTTT.

This rearrangement joins TRBV4-1 to TRBJ2-5; 8 bases match TRBD2. The CDR3 spans 16 residues. The J segment lost 1 base and the V segment lost 1 base, leaving 5 bases of the junction unmatched. Germline CDR1 and CDR2: MGHRA and YSYEKL. DNA for the CDR3: TGCGCCAGCAGCCAAGGCCCGGCGGGGGGCCAAGAGACCCAGTACTTC. Translating gives CASSQGPAGGQETQYF.

The chain links TRBV5-4 to TRBJ2-1, with TRBD2 matching 14 bases. The CDR3 is 15 amino acids. V lost 4 bases, J lost 10 bases, and 7 bases stayed unmatched. From germline, CDR1 is SGHNT and CDR2 YYREEE (reference sequence). CDR3 nucleotides: TGTGCCAGCAGCCGGCGACTAGCGGGGGGGAGAGAGCAGTTCTTC. Its protein is CASSRRLAGGREQFF.

The chain links TRBV15 to TRBJ2-3; 13 positions match TRBD2. CDR3 length equals 16 residues. From germline, CDR1 is LNHNV and CDR2 YYDKDF (reference sequence). The V segment lost 3 bases and the J segment 2 bases; nucleotides outside the gene matches: 2. DNA of the CDR3: TGTGCCACCAGCAGGGGACTAGCGGGACTCACAGATACGCAGTATTTT. Its translation: CATSRGLAGLTDTQYF.

The rearrangement uses TRBV5-1 and TRBJ2-1; TRBD1 aligns across 7 bases. Germline values: CDR1 SGHRS, CDR2 YFSETQ. V lost 4 bases, J lost 6 bases, and 13 bases stayed unmatched. The CDR3 runs to 16 residues. CDR3 sequence (DNA): TGCGCCAGCAGCCCTGGACAGGTCAGGGGTATCAATGAGCAGTTCTTC. It translates to CASSPGQVRGINEQFF.

The chain recombines TRBV5-1 with TRBJ1-2, with D maybe TRBD1 (6 bases). This CDR3 contains 14 residues. Trimming removed 2 bases at V and 4 bases at J, with 12 bases between. The V gene's germline CDR1 is SGHRS and CDR2 YFSETQ. The CDR3 spells CASSLAGQTYGYTF. CDR3 DNA sequence: TGCGCCAGCAGCTTAGCGGGACAAACCTATGGCTACACCTTC.

A few counts support this clonotype. The chain couples TRBV10-1 to TRBJ2-1; TRBD2 agrees at 7 bases. V was clipped by 1 base and J by 3 bases; unmatched bases: 6. The germline V gene encodes CDR1 WNHNN and CDR2 SYGVQD (reference sequence). The CDR3 sequence is 16 residues long. The CDR3 sequence: CASSEFGTNLYNEQFF. In nucleotides, the CDR3 is TGCGCCAGCAGTGAGTTTGGGACTAACCTCTACAATGAGCAGTTCTTC.

With respect to this clonotype: Possible read error: a much larger clone is one base away. The chain joins TRBV11-2 to TRBJ1-2; no clear D. CDR1 SGHAT and CDR2 FQNNGV come from the germline V gene. The CDR3 length is 13 residues. The CDR3 here is CASSADSAYGYAF. DNA of the CDR3: TGTGCCAGCAGCGCGGACTCCGCCTATGGCTACGCCTTC. Variable domain in full (rest from reference TRBV11-2 and TRBJ1-2): EAGVAQSPRYKIIEKRQSVAFWCNPISGHATLYWYQQILGQGPKLLIQFQNNGVVDDSQLPKDRFSAERLKGVDSTLKIQPAKLEDSAVYLCASSADSAYGYAFGSGTRLTVV.

In its sample, this clonotype was seen a few times. The chain uses TRBV7-9 and TRBJ1-2, with D unclear. Between the trimmed V and J ends, which lost 1 base and 8 bases, there was a span of 14 bases. The CDR3 contains 14 residues. CDR1 and CDR2 (germline): SEHNR, FQNEAQ (reference sequence). The DNA for the CDR3 is TGTGCCAGCAGCTTAGATCTGGGGTCTCTCGGCTACACCTTC. Translating it yields CASSLDLGSLGYTF.

This clonotype was seen more than once but under ten times. The CDR3 nucleotides read TGTGCCAGCAGCCGCGGGGTGACTACCGGGGAGCTGTTTTTT. It specifies CASSRGVTTGELFF. The gene calls are TRBV11-2 and TRBJ2-2; D possibly corresponds to TRBD2 (6 bases). The CDR3 extends over 14 amino acids. In germline, CDR1 is SGHAT, CDR2 FQNNGV. V was trimmed by 5 bases and J by 5 bases, leaving 12 bases between them.

The V gene is TRBV24-1, the J gene TRBJ2-1, with TRBD2 identical over 7 bases. The trim removed 6 bases at V and 7 bases at J, leaving 11 bases unmatched. Looked up from germline, CDR1 is KGHDR and CDR2 is SFDVKD. CDR3 length equals 15 residues. CDR3 amino acids: CATSPQGLSGNEQFF. In DNA, the CDR3 is TGTGCCACCAGTCCCCAGGGACTATCGGGTAATGAGCAGTTCTTC.

At least ten counts were recorded for this clonotype. The V and J genes are TRBV28 and TRBJ1-4; D possibly corresponds to TRBD1 (6 bases). Trimming took off 7 bases at V and 8 bases at J, with 23 bases between the two ends. The CDR3 runs 16 residues. Germline lookup yields CDR1 MDHEN and CDR2 SYDVKM. Here the CDR3 DNA reads TGTGCCAGCACCTACACCGGAGGCAGGGGTAGGGAAAAACTGTTTTTT. This gives the protein CASTYTGGRGREKLFF.

About this clonotype: At one end the junction does not follow the germline gene, possibly because of a read error. V gene TRBV7-2 combines with J gene TRBJ2-3, with 15 bases matching TRBD2. Per the germline V gene, CDR1 is SGHTA and CDR2 is FQGNSA. CDR3 length: 18 residues. CDR3 sequence: CACSLVAGTSGGRNTQYF. The CDR3 DNA reads as TGTGCCTGCAGCTTAGTGGCCGGGACTAGCGGGGGGAGAAATACGCAGTATTTT.

This clonotype was seen many times. CDR3 sequence (DNA): TGTGCCAGCAGCGATCTAGCGGGGGGTAGTGATGAGCAGTTCTTC. Protein product: CASSDLAGGSDEQFF. This chain uses TRBV7-6 with TRBJ2-1; 11 bases match TRBD2. J gave up 8 bases and V 5 bases, and 8 bases lay outside the gene matches. The CDR3 has 15 residues. From germline, CDR1 is SGHVS and CDR2 FNYEAQ.

This clonotype was detected ten times or more. The rearrangement links TRBV29-1 to TRBJ2-1, with D possibly called TRBD1 or TRBD2 (6 bases each). Germline V gene sequence: CDR1 SQVTM, CDR2 ANQGSEA. The CDR3 loop spans 13 amino acids. Trimming left V 7 bases short and J 7 bases short, with 17 bases between. CDR3 sequence (DNA): TGCAGCGCGGGGGCCACACGCGCGAATGAGCAGTTCTTC. Its protein product is CSAGATRANEQFF.